Below are 8 T cell receptor beta chains sequenced from a single sample in a study of molecular identifiers for immune sequencing clone quantification. TCRdb redid the calling of the PCR reads with MiXCR, one entry per CDR3 protein. The profile shows 550,000 to 750,000 distinct CDR3 sequences, just under 20% of them singletons. Input material: naive CD8+ T cells from blood, with Jurkat cell RNA spiked in. Subset in this sample: FACS-sorted CD8+CD4-CCR7+CD45RA+ naive T cells. These receptors all stem from a human donor in good health. Some libraries in this study had Jurkat cell RNA spiked in.

A few counts support this clonotype. J is TRBJ2-1 and V is TRBV30, with D unresolved. CDR1 is GTSNPN, CDR2 SVGIG, per germline (reference sequence). V lost 2 bases and J lost 4, with 6 bases in between. There are 12 residues in the CDR3. CDR3 protein: CAWSPGYNEQFF. The CDR3 bases are TGTGCCTGGAGTCCAGGATACAATGAGCAGTTCTTC.

Ten or more counts support this clonotype. The chain uses TRBV29-1 and TRBJ2-7, with D possibly being TRBD1 (7 bases). V lost 7 bases and J lost 3, with 16 bases in between. Germline CDR1 is SQVTM and CDR2 is ANQGSEA. This CDR3 comprises 13 residues. The DNA of the CDR3 is TGCAGCGCCCAAAGGGGGGACAGCTACGAGCAGTACTTC. Translation gives CSAQRGDSYEQYF.

This chain uses TRBV7-9 with TRBJ2-1; D is unresolved. Germline V lookup: CDR1 SEHNR, CDR2 FQNEAQ (reference sequence). This CDR3 contains 14 residues. The germline V and J ends were trimmed by 3 bases and 4 bases, with 10 bases remaining between them. CDR3 protein: CASSFPMQYNEQFF. CDR3 bases: TGTGCCAGCAGCTTTCCCATGCAGTACAATGAGCAGTTCTTC.

This clonotype was seen ten or more times. V gene TRBV7-9 combines with J gene TRBJ1-1, with D perhaps TRBD1 (5 bases). The CDR3 extends over 16 amino acids. Germline CDR1 reads SEHNR; CDR2 reads FQNEAQ (reference sequence). V was shortened by 10 bases and J by 0 bases, with 21 bases between the two germline ends. CDR3 in DNA: TGTGCCACCATCCGGGGGGAATTGATGTTGAACACTGAAGCTTTCTTT. Protein: CATIRGELMLNTEAFF.

This clonotype was seen many times. This sequence joins TRBV18 and TRBJ1-5; D is possibly TRBD1 (6 bases). V lost 3 bases and J lost 5, with 20 bases in between. The germline CDR1 and CDR2 sequences are KGHSH and LQKENI. This CDR3 is 17 amino acids long. The CDR3 region is CASSPHDPGQPYQPQHF. The CDR3 region has the DNA TGTGCCAGCTCACCCCACGATCCCGGACAGCCATATCAGCCCCAGCATTTT. The full variable domain, with the rest looked up from reference TRBV18 and TRBJ1-5, is NAGVMQNPRHLVRRRGQEARLRCSPMKGHSHVYWYRQLPEEGLKFMVYLQKENIIDESGMPKERFSAEFPKEGPSILRIQQVVRGDSAAYFCASSPHDPGQPYQPQHFGDGTRLSIL.

The chain joins TRBV24-1 to TRBJ2-4, with 7 bases aligning to TRBD1. V shed 3 bases, J shed 5 bases, and the junction held 3 bases outside the gene matches. The CDR3 runs to 14 residues. In germline, CDR1 is KGHDR, CDR2 SFDVKD. The CDR3 bases are TGTGCCACCAGTGATCGACAGGGAGAAAACATTCAGTACTTC. Residues: CATSDRQGENIQYF.

Only a few counts were recorded for this clonotype. V is TRBV7-9 and J is TRBJ2-7; D might be TRBD1 (7 bases). The CDR3 is 17 residues long. V shed 0 bases and J shed 3 bases, with 18 bases lying between them. Germline CDR1 is SEHNR and CDR2 is FQNEAQ (reference sequence). The CDR3 here is CASSLAPGGTSIYEQYF. The CDR3 coding sequence is TGTGCCAGCAGCTTAGCTCCAGGGGGGACAAGTATCTACGAGCAGTACTTC.

V usage is TRBV7-9 and J usage is TRBJ2-1, with TRBD1 matching over 9 bases. The CDR3 length is 17 residues. The germline V gene encodes CDR1 SEHNR and CDR2 FQNEAQ (reference sequence). The J segment lost 8 bases and the V segment lost 5 bases, leaving 16 bases of the junction unmatched. CDR3 sequence: CASSTGRQGVRYDEQFF. The DNA of the CDR3 is TGTGCCAGCAGCACAGGAAGACAGGGGGTGCGATACGATGAGCAGTTCTTC.